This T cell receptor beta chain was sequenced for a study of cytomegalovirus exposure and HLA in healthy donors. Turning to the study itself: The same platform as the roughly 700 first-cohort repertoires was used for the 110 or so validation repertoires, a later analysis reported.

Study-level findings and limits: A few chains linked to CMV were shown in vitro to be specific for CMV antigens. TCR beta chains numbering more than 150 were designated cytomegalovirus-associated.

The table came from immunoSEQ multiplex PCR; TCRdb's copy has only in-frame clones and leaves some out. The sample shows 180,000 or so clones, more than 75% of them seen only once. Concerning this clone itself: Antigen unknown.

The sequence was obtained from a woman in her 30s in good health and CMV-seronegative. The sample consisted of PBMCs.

The CDR3 region is CASSQDPGQFNNEQFF. For the CDR3, the DNA is TGTGCCAGCAGCCAAGATCCGGGACAATTTAACAATGAGCAGTTCTTC. The J gene is TRBJ2-1, the V gene TRBV14; the D gene is possibly TRBD1 (6 bases). Per germline, CDR1 SGHDN and CDR2 FVKESK. V lost 0 bases, J lost 5 bases, and 14 bases lay in between. This CDR3 comprises 16 residues.